This note documents a single T cell receptor (beta chain) sequence. This clonotype occurred many times. Its antigen remains undetermined. One base away there is no much larger clone; base qualities are not given. The V and J ends are trimmed by 2 bases and 4 bases, leaving 6 bases between them. The cysteine opens and the phenylalanine closes a CDR3 of 13 amino acids. The DNA shown is the 39-base CDR3, in frame from base 1. Via the germline V gene, CDR1 is SGHDT and CDR2 YYEEEE. The data were taken from a study of molecular identifiers for immune sequencing clone quantification listed by TCRdb under 2018. Concerning the study at large: In a replicate experiment, RNA from roughly 18,000 or 92,000 naive CD8 T cells was split into five aliquots, four of which were sequenced. CD8 T cells were used in a methods study to benchmark molecular-identifier clustering-based TCR repertoire sequencing (MIDCIRS) and TCR RNA copy counting.

Results and caveats for the whole study, not just this receptor: When barcode sub-clustering was left out, chimeric consensus sequences inflated TCR diversity, with chimeras reaching as high as 47%. Spiked-in Jurkat TCR RNA equal to a single cell's worth was reported to be detectable even within 1,200,000 naive CD8 T cells. Highly expanded clone sizes could be underestimated if identical TCR molecules share a barcode. In CMV-specific effector cells, clones with more than 20 RNA copies accounted for over 97% of molecules, whereas in naive cells such clones accounted for under 1%. About 3 recovered TCR RNA copies per cell were obtained by modeling, versus 9 to 10 by digital PCR, implying a capture efficiency of about 30%. The naive libraries included spiked-in Jurkat TCR RNA (roughly 11 copies' worth), and this RNA is not part of the donor repertoire.

Libraries of naive CD8 T cells were built from anywhere between about 20,000 and 1,000,000 sorted cells, with 10%, 30% or 50% of the purified RNA used. Naive CD8 T cells, defined as CD8+CD4-CCR7+CD45RA+, were FACS-sorted into RLT Plus buffer on a BD FACSAria II. To test detection sensitivity, Jurkat RNA equal to about nine TCR copies was added to samples of about 17,000-1,100,000 naive CD8 T cells. Enrichment of CD8 T cells was performed with RosetteSep CD8+ T Cell Enrichment Cocktail and Ficoll-Paque, after which ACK red cell lysis was carried out. The method behind the library was PCR. The listed sequencing device is Illumina HiSeq 4000. Preparation of bulk TCR libraries followed a previously described approach, with the TCR primers listed in Table S5. Purification of total RNA was performed with the Qiagen AllPrep DNA/RNA kit. Reads from multiple sequencing runs of the same library were pooled before analysis. Processing in the source paper ran as follows. Reads were retained only if their TCR constant sequence matched exactly, and those retained reads were trimmed to 150 nt and grouped according to their 12-nt molecular barcodes. Reads within each barcode group were sub-clustered using a 15% Levenshtein threshold, and quality-weighted consensus sequences were constructed for each RNA molecule. Non-functional sequences were removed, as were lower-count sequences one edit away from another. Based on a fit of two negative binomial distributions, barcode sub-clusters having less than 20% of the maximum read count were discarded. TCRdb's own reprocessing of the public reads used fastp at Q25 and MiXCR and kept productive beta chains. One record per CDR3 amino acid sequence lists the most common genes and DNA. TCRdb assigned the V and J calls; the authors' analysis was not used. The sample includes some 12,000 distinct CDR3 sequences, with roughly 15% observed a single time. The ten largest clones add up to around 1.7% of the sample.

Material for sequencing was naive CD8+ T cells from blood, with Jurkat cell RNA spiked in. The cell subset or site label here, explained by the study, means: FACS-sorted CD8+CD4-CCR7+CD45RA+ naive T cells. The sequence joins TRBV5-6 to TRBJ1-4; there is no confident call for the D gene. The sequence was obtained from a human donor in good health. Some libraries in this study had Jurkat cell RNA spiked in. Here the CDR3 is given as CASSFGGNEKLFF. DNA sequence: TGTGCCAGCAGCTTCGGTGGTAATGAAAAACTGTTTTTT.